The entry that follows covers one TCR beta chain sequence. Its antigen is unidentified. This sample is part of a study of shared clonotypes between healthy human individuals. Study-level points and caveats: Lower generation probabilities were found for non-shared clonotypes than for those shared by all four donors.

The CDR3 is 15 residues long. J lost 5 bases, V lost 11 bases, and 17 bases had no gene match. Germline assignment: CDR1 MDHEN and CDR2 SYDVKM. Investigators spread the genomic DNA of each subset evenly over several immunoSEQ plates. Repertoires were generated with immunoSEQ multiplex PCR, while TCRdb's copy carries only in-frame clones and drops some. The table has approximately 700,000 clones, 73% seen once. Sample: memory CD4+ T cells sorted from blood. Subset denoted: CD45RA-negative fraction. J is TRBJ2-7 and V is TRBV28; 8 bases line up with TRBD1. This TCR derives from a woman aged 25 to 39 in good health. CDR3 region: CAGNYRTGSPHEQYF. CDR3 sequence (DNA): TGTGCCGGGAACTATCGGACAGGGAGTCCCCACGAGCAGTACTTC.